This T cell receptor (beta chain) was captured by sequencing in a study of T cell changes during pregnancy in multiple sclerosis. Per germline, CDR1 MDHEN and CDR2 SYDVKM. CDR3 length: 13 residues. Losses at the gene ends were 5 bases for V and 2 bases for J; bases not matched to a gene: 0. Here immunoSEQ multiplex PCR was the method, and the copy in TCRdb shows in-frame clones only, minus some. Of 60,000 or so clones listed, 80% to 95% are singletons. The sequencing used peripheral blood, collected in the second trimester of pregnancy. The V call is TRBV28, the J call TRBJ1-5, with 7 positions matching TRBD1. The sequence came from a female donor in good health, enrolled as a control in a pregnancy study. CDR3 region: CASSDRGNQPQHF. The CDR3 DNA reads as TGTGCCAGCAGTGACAGGGGCAATCAGCCCCAGCATTTT.